This T cell receptor (beta chain) was sequenced in a study of blood T cell repertoires in COVID-19. This clone was seen a handful of times. With 5 bases clipped from V and 3 bases from J, the junction kept 10 bases outside the gene matches. CDR3 length: 15 residues. The germline V gene has CDR1 MNHEY and CDR2 SMNVEV (reference sequence). Methods used by the authors: Quantification of nucleated cells was approximated via reference gene primer amplification. Data came from immunoSEQ multiplex PCR; TCRdb stores just in-frame clones and leaves some out. V and J calls and clone size are given by that table; D and trimming were obtained from the DNA. Of under 50,000 clones in the sample, 88% were seen once.

The TCR originated in a man aged 50 or older with active COVID-19. The chain employs TRBV27 and TRBJ2-7; the match to TRBD1 covers 7 bases. The sample comprised peripheral blood. Here the CDR3 reads CASSPLSGQIYEQYF. CDR3 coding DNA: TGTGCCAGCAGTCCCCTTTCGGGACAGATCTACGAGCAGTACTTC.